This T cell receptor beta chain was sequenced during a study of prognosis after radiotherapy for stage I lung cancer. The wider study: The enrollment of patients with stage I non-small cell lung cancer occurred between early 2018 and 2019. Around 13 patients presented with newly diagnosed primary stage I lung tumors, and roughly five carried oligometastatic NSCLC following surgical resection of the primary tumor.

The V gene's germline CDR1 is SGHRS and CDR2 YFSETQ. Trimming removed 0 bases at V and 1 base at J, with 8 bases between. CDR3 length equals 15 residues. Study-wide points: Samples before stereotactic body radiation therapy had more unique TCR clones (median approximately 9,600 versus 7,200).

Using two-round multiplex PCR, the authors amplified TCR beta CDR3 from genomic DNA. Initially, in first-round PCR, primers specific to each TRBV and TRBJ gene were used. TCRdb reprocessed the multiplex PCR reads with MiXCR, giving one entry per CDR3 protein. Here the sample spans roughly 38,000 distinct CDR3 sequences, around a quarter being singletons. This clonotype has a count of ten or more. Antigen specificity is unknown. The sequencing used PBMCs, collected before or after stereotactic body radiation therapy (not recorded which). The chain carries TRBV5-1 and TRBJ2-1; D call uncertain. This clonotype was obtained from a donor over 45 with non-small cell lung cancer. The DNA for the CDR3 is TGCGCCAGCAGCTTGGATGGCCAATCCTACAATGAGCAGTTCTTC. Protein product: CASSLDGQSYNEQFF.